The next 13 T cell receptor beta chains were all read from a single sample in a study of Graves' ophthalmopathy and Graves' hyperthyroidism. RNA served as the template for amplifying TCR beta CDR3 regions. Following a first-round RT-PCR that used HTBI primers, a second-round multiplex PCR was carried out. TCRdb ran MiXCR on the multiplex PCR reads and lists one entry per CDR3 protein. The sample lists roughly 400,000 distinct CDR3 sequences, 17% occurring once. The sample consisted of peripheral blood. These receptors came from an adult woman with stable Graves' hyperthyroidism.

About this clonotype itself: A much larger clone is a single base away; this may be a read error. The chain is built from TRBV20-1 and TRBJ2-2, with 7 bases lining up with TRBD1. This CDR3 contains 14 residues. With 8 bases clipped from V and 4 bases from J, the junction kept 10 bases outside the gene matches. Per germline, CDR1 DFQATT and CDR2 SNEGSKA (reference sequence). The CDR3: CSSHRGISTGELFF. The CDR3 DNA is TGCAGTTCTCACAGGGGAATCAGCACCGGGGAGCTGTTTTTT.

At least ten counts were recorded for this clonotype. J is TRBJ1-2 and V is TRBV18, with D perhaps TRBD1 (6 bases). The germline V and J ends were trimmed by 3 bases and 4 bases, with 12 bases remaining between them. CDR3 size: 14 residues. CDR1 and CDR2 (germline): KGHSH, LQKENI. The CDR3 here is CASSPDRDIYGYTF. CDR3 DNA sequence: TGTGCCAGCTCACCGGACAGAGATATCTATGGCTACACCTTC. Full variable domain (rest looked up from reference TRBV18 and TRBJ1-2): NAGVMQNPRHLVRRRGQEARLRCSPMKGHSHVYWYRQLPEEGLKFMVYLQKENIIDESGMPKERFSAEFPKEGPSILRIQQVVRGDSAAYFCASSPDRDIYGYTFGSGTRLTVV.

This clonotype occurred many times. The gene calls are TRBV28 and TRBJ2-7; D is undetermined. Trimming stripped 11 bases from V and 0 bases from J, with 26 bases between. The CDR3 covers 17 residues. CDR1 MDHEN and CDR2 SYDVKM come from the germline V gene. The CDR3 DNA reads as TGTGCCTACCGGGCCGGTAGAACCGACAAAAGCTCCTACGAGCAGTACTTC. Its translation is CAYRAGRTDKSSYEQYF.

J is TRBJ1-2 and V is TRBV2; D possibly corresponds to TRBD1 (5 bases). V lost 3 bases, J lost 8 bases, and 10 bases lay in between. In germline, CDR1 is SNHLY, CDR2 FYNNEI. The CDR3 contains 12 residues. CDR3 protein: CASSDQGRGYTF. In DNA, the CDR3 is TGTGCCAGCAGTGACCAGGGCCGGGGCTACACCTTC.

This clonotype was picked up a small number of times. The chain couples TRBV6-2 or TRBV6-3 to TRBJ2-3, with 11 bases aligning to TRBD2. V shed 2 bases and J 2 bases; nucleotides not matched to a gene: 6. Germline CDR1 and CDR2: MNHEY and SVGEGT. CDR3 size: 17 residues. CDR3 nucleotides: TGTGCCAGCAGTTACCTTAGCGGGAGGGCCCTCACAGATACGCAGTATTTT. It is translated as CASSYLSGRALTDTQYF.

This clonotype showed up many times. The chain recombines TRBV20-1 with TRBJ2-7; 15 bases fit TRBD2. The V gene end was trimmed by 3 bases and the J gene end by 3 bases; junction bases not matched to a gene: 3. CDR3 length equals 15 residues. The germline V gene encodes CDR1 DFQATT and CDR2 SNEGSKA (reference sequence). CDR3 DNA sequence: TGCAGTGCTAGCCCGGGACTAGCGGGAGGCTACGAGCAGTACTTC. Amino acids: CSASPGLAGGYEQYF.

This clonotype was recorded many times. This chain links TRBV28 with TRBJ1-1; a possible D gene is TRBD1 (5 bases). This CDR3 spans 12 amino acids. Trimming stripped 6 bases from V and 4 bases from J, with 9 bases between. Germline-derived CDR1 and CDR2 are MDHEN and SYDVKM. CDR3 protein: CASSPQGTEAFF. The CDR3 DNA is TGTGCCAGCAGCCCCCAGGGCACTGAAGCTTTCTTT. Filled out from reference TRBV28 and TRBJ1-1, the complete variable domain reads DVKVTQSSRYLVKRTGEKVFLECVQDMDHENMFWYRQDPGLGLRLIYFSYDVKMKEKGDIPEGYSVSREKKERFSLILESASTNQTSMYLCASSPQGTEAFFGQGTRLTVV.

This clonotype has at least ten counts. This chain joins TRBV6-1 and TRBJ2-2, with a possible D match to TRBD1 (6 bases). Germline V gene lookup returns CDR1 MNHNS and CDR2 SASEGT. CDR3 length equals 16 residues. The V end was cut by 4 bases, the J end by 5 bases, with 17 bases between. The CDR3: CASSALGTLSTGELFF. Written as DNA, the CDR3 is TGTGCCAGCAGTGCATTGGGGACACTATCTACCGGGGAGCTGTTTTTT.

The table lists this clonotype with a few counts. V gene TRBV25-1 combines with J gene TRBJ1-5, with TRBD1 identical over 7 bases. Germline assignment: CDR1 MGHDK and CDR2 SYGVNS. V trimming: 1 base; J trimming: 4 bases; junction bases outside the gene matches: 7. The CDR3 spans 16 residues. The CDR3 nucleotides read TGTGCCAGCAGTGAATCTACCAGGGGGGATAATCAGCCCCAGCATTTT. Residues: CASSESTRGDNQPQHF.

To note about this clonotype: A junction end diverges from the germline sequence, so it may reflect a read error. J is TRBJ2-2 and V is TRBV24-1, with a weak D call TRBD1 (6 bases). Germline V CDR1 and CDR2: KGHDR, SFDVKD. This CDR3 region has 16 residues. This CDR3 reads CATSDLGRGNTGELCF. The CDR3 bases are TGTGCCACCAGTGATTTGGGCAGGGGCAACACCGGGGAGCTGTGTTTC.

This clonotype was seen repeatedly, ten times or more. The chain employs TRBV11-1 and TRBJ1-1, with 7 bases matching TRBD1. J lost 0 bases, V lost 8 bases, and 6 bases had no gene match. In germline, CDR1 is SGHAT, CDR2 FQDESV (reference sequence). CDR3 length: 14 amino acids. This chain's CDR3 is CASGTAQLNTEAFF. DNA for the CDR3: TGTGCCAGCGGGACAGCCCAATTGAACACTGAAGCTTTCTTT.

In its sample, this clonotype was seen many times. This chain joins TRBV4-1 and TRBJ2-4; the match to TRBD2 covers 13 bases. V trimming: 1 base; J trimming: 1 base; junction bases outside the gene matches: 10. Looked up from germline, CDR1 is MGHRA and CDR2 is YSYEKL. This CDR3 comprises 20 residues. CDR3 sequence (DNA): TGCGCCAGCAGCCAAGGGACTAGCGGGAGTAGGGCGGGGGCCAAAAACATTCAGTACTTC. Its translation is CASSQGTSGSRAGAKNIQYF.

This clonotype was recorded many times. The CDR3 DNA follows: TGCAGTGCTAGAGATAGCGGGGGGCTCAGGATGAACACTGAAGCTTTCTTT. Translation: CSARDSGGLRMNTEAFF. The chain carries TRBV20-1 and TRBJ1-1, with a tentative D call TRBD1 (6 bases). V lost 0 bases, J lost 0 bases, and 17 bases lay in between. Germline V gene lookup returns CDR1 DFQATT and CDR2 SNEGSKA (reference sequence). The CDR3 extends over 17 amino acids.